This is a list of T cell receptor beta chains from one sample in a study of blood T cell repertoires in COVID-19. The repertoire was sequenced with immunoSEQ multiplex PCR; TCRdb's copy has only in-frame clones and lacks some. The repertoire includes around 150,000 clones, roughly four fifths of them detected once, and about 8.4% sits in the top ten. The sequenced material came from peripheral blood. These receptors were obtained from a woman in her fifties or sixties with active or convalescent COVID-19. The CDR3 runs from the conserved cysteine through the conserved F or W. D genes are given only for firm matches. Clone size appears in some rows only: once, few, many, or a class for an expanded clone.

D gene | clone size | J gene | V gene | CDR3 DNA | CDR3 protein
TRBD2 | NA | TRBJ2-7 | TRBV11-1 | TGTGCCAGCAGCTTAGGCCTAGCGGGAGTCCACGAGCAGTACTTC | CASSLGLAGVHEQYF
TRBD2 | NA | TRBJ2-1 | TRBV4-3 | TGCGCCAGCAGCCAACTAGCGGGGACGAGCTCCTACAATGAGCAGTTCTTC | CASSQLAGTSSYNEQFF
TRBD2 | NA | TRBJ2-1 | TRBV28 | TGTGCCAGCAGTTTGACTAGCGGGAGATTCAATGAGCAGTTCTTC | CASSLTSGRFNEQFF
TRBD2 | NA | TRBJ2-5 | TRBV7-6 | TGTGCCAGCAGTCTGCGGACTAGCGGGAGGGCAGTGGGGGAGACCCAGTACTTC | CASSLRTSGRAVGETQYF
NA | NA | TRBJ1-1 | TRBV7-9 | TGTGCCAGCAGCTCCTTGACAGGAGTGAACACTGAAGCTTTCTTT | CASSSLTGVNTEAFF
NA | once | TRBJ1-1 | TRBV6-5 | TGTGCCAGCAGTTCGGTGGGTCAGGACACTGAAGCTTTCTTT | CASSSVGQDTEAFF
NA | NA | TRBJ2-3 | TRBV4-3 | TGCGCCAGCAGCCAAGAAGGGGCAGGACACAATACGCAGTATTTT | CASSQEGAGHNTQYF
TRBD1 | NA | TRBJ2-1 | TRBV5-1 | TGCGCCAGCAGCACCGGACAGGGGAACAATGAGCAGTTCTTC | CASSTGQGNNEQFF
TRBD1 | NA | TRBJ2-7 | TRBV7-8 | TGTGCCAGCAGCTCAATACAGGGGGTCCCTAACGAGCAGTACTTC | CASSSIQGVPNEQYF
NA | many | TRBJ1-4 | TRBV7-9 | TGTGCCAGCAGCTTTGGGGGCACTAATGAAAAACTGTTTTTT | CASSFGGTNEKLFF
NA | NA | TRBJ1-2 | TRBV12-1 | TGTGCCAGCAGCTTTGCCTCTTCAGGCCACTATGGCTACACCTTC | CASSFASSGHYGYTF
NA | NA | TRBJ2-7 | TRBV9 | TGTGCCAGCAGCGTAACTGCGGGGAAATCCTACGAGCAGTACTTC | CASSVTAGKSYEQYF
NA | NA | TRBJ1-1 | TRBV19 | TGTGCCAGTAGTATACCTAGCAGGAACACTGAAGCTTTCTTT | CASSIPSRNTEAFF
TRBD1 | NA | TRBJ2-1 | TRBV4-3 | TGCGCCAGCAGCCGGGGACAGGGGTCCAGCCACAATGAGCAGTTCTTC | CASSRGQGSSHNEQFF
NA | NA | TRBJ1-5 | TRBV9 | TGTGCCAGCAGCTACCAACCGGGGGAAGGTCAGCCCCAGCATTTT | CASSYQPGEGQPQHF
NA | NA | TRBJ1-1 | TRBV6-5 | TGTGCCAGCATTGTGGGGGGGAGTAAGGCTGAAGCTTTCTTT | CASIVGGSKAEAFF
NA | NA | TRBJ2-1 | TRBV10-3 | TGTGCCATCAGGGAGACAGGATCCTACAATGAGCAGTTCTTC | CAIRETGSYNEQFF
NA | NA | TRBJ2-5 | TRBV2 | TGTGCCAGCAGTGATGTGAGGGTTGGGACCCAGTACTTC | CASSDVRVGTQYF
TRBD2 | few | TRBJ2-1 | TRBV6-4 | TGTGCCAGCAGTGACAGGGATGCGGGAGGAAAAATAAATGAGCAGTTCTTC | CASSDRDAGGKINEQFF
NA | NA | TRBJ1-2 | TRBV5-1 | TGCGCCAGCAGCTTTGAATCCGACAGGATAGCTAACTATGGCTACACCTTC | CASSFESDRIANYGYTF
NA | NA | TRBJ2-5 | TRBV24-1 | TGTGCCACCAGGTGGGCAGAAAACACGGAGACCCAGTACTTC | CATRWAENTETQYF
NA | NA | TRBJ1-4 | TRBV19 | TGTGCCAGTAGTAGCAGGCTCCTTTTTAATGAAAAACTGTTTTTT | CASSSRLLFNEKLFF
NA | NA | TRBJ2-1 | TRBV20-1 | TGCAGTGCTACAGGGTCGGGAGCCCAGTTCTTC | CSATGSGAQFF
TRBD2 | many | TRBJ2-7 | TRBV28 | TGTGCCAGCAGTTCACTAGCGGGACGGGCGACCTACGAGCAGTACTTC | CASSSLAGRATYEQYF
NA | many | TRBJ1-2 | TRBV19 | TGTGCCAGTAGTACCCCGGGGGACCCGGCTAACTATGGCTACACCTTC | CASSTPGDPANYGYTF
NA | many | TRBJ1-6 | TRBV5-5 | TGTGCCAGCTCACAGGGTATAAATTCACCCCTCCACTTT | CASSQGINSPLHF